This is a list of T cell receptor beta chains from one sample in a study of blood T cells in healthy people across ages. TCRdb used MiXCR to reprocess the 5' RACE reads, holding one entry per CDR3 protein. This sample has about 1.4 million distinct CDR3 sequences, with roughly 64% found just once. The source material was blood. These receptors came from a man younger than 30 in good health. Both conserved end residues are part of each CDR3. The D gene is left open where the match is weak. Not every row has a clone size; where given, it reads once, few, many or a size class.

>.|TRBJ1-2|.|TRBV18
TGTGCCAGCTCACCAGCCGAACAGCGAGCTAACTATGGCTACACCTTC
CASSPAEQRANYGYTF
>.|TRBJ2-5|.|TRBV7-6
TGTGCCAGCAGCTTAGATGAGGCCGGAGAGCAGTACTTC
CASSLDEAGEQYF
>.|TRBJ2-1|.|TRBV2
TGTGCCAGTAGTGAAGAGAGTTTCAATGAGCAGTTCTTC
CASSEESFNEQFF
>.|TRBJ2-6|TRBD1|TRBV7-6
TGTGCCAGCAGCTCCAGCAGGGGGACTGGGGCCAACGTCCTGACTTTC
CASSSSRGTGANVLTF
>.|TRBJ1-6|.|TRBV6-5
TGTGCCAGCAGGCGGACGATTAATTCACCCCTCCACTTT
CASRRTINSPLHF
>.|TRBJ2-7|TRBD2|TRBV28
TGTGCCAGCAGCCCAGGCGCCGCGGGGGCCTACGAGCAGTACTTC
CASSPGAAGAYEQYF
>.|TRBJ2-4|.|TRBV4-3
TGCGCCAGCAGCCCTCCCATGGGTGGGCAGTACTTC
CASSPPMGGQYF
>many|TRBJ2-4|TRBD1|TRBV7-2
TGTGCCAGCAGCTTAAGTGTGACAGGGATGAACATTCAGTACTTC
CASSLSVTGMNIQYF
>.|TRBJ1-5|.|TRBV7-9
TGTGCCAGCGGCGGGTACAATCAGCCCCAGCATTTT
CASGGYNQPQHF
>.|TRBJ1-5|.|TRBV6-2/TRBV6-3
TGTGCCAGCAGCCCCGTCGGCGTGCGATGGCATAATGGCAATCAGCCCCAGCATTTT
CASSPVGVRWHNGNQPQHF
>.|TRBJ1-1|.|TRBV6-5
TGTGCCAGCAGTTACGCCCGGGGTGAGGCTGAAGCTTTCTTT
CASSYARGEAEAFF
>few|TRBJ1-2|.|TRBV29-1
TGCAGCGTGCCAGGTGGCTACACCTTC
CSVPGGYTF
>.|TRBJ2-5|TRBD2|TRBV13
TGTGCCAGCAGCAAGCGGGGGGGAACTAGGTACCAAGAGACCCAGTACTTC
CASSKRGGTRYQETQYF
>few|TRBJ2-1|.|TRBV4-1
TGCGCCAGCAGCCAAGCGGACGCGGCGCAGTTCTTC
CASSQADAAQFF
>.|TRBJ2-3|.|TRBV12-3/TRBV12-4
TGTGCCAGCAGTTTAGCGCTTTGGACAACCGACCCCACAGATACGCAGTATTTT
CASSLALWTTDPTDTQYF
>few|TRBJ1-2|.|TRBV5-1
TGTGCCAGCAGTTCCCAGGGATCTAACTATGGCTACACCTTC
CASSSQGSNYGYTF
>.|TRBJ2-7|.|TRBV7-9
TGTGCCAGCAGCCCAGAGGGTAGCTTATCCTACAATGAGCAGTACTTC
CASSPEGSLSYNEQYF
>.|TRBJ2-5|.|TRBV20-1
TGCAGTGCTAGAGTAATCGCCACAGGGTTCCCACAAGAGACCCAGTACTTC
CSARVIATGFPQETQYF
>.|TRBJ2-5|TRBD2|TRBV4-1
TGCGCCAGCAGTCTCCAGGGAAGCGGGGGCGACAATGAGCAGTACTTC
CASSLQGSGGDNEQYF
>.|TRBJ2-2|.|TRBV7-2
TGTGCCAGCAGCATAGCAGGGACCGGGGAGCTGTTTTTT
CASSIAGTGELFF
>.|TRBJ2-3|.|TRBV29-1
TGCAGCGTTGAGGTTGGGCAGGCCATCACGCAGTATTTT
CSVEVGQAITQYF
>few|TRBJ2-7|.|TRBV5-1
TGCGCCAGCAGACCGGGGGTGGATCTACTCGAGCAGTACTTC
CASRPGVDLLEQYF
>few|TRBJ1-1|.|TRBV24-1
TGTGCCACCAGTGATTTTGGGACTGAAGCTTTCTTT
CATSDFGTEAFF
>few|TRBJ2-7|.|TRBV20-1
TGCAGTGCCGTGGACTCGGCCGCCTACGAGCAGTACTTC
CSAVDSAAYEQYF
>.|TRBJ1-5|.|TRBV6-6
TGTGCCAGCAGCCCCGGACAGCCCCAGCATTTT
CASSPGQPQHF
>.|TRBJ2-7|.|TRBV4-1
TGCGCCAGCAGCCGAGATGGAGTTACGGACGAGCAGTACTTC
CASSRDGVTDEQYF
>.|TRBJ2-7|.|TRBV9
TGTGCCAGCAGCGTATTTCCAGGGCCCGAGCAGTACTTC
CASSVFPGPEQYF
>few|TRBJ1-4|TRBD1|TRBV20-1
TGCAGTGCTACCCGGGGACAGGGGGGGAAGGAAAAACTGTTTTTT
CSATRGQGGKEKLFF
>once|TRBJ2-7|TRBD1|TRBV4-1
TGCGCCAGCAGCCAAGGGACAGGCTCCCCACAATGGGCCCAGTACTTC
CASSQGTGSPQWAQYF
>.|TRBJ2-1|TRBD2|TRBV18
TGTGCCAGCTCACCTAGGACTAGCGGGAGGAATGAGCAGTTCTTC
CASSPRTSGRNEQFF
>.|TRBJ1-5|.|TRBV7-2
TGTGCCGGCAGCTTAGCCCCGGGGCCCCTGAATCAGCCCCAGCATTTT
CAGSLAPGPLNQPQHF
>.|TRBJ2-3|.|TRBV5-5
TGTGCCAGTCGCCGTTGGTTGGATACGCAGTATTTT
CASRRWLDTQYF
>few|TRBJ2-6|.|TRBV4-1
TGCGCCAGCAGCCAAGTTCCCACTGGGGCCAACGTCCTGACTTTC
CASSQVPTGANVLTF
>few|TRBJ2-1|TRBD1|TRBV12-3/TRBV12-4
TGTGCCAGCAGACTACCTGGGGACAGTTTCCTCAATGAGCAGTTCTTC
CASRLPGDSFLNEQFF
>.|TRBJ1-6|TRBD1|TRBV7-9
TGTGCCAGCAGCACTGGGACAGCGGATTCACCCCTCCACTTT
CASSTGTADSPLHF
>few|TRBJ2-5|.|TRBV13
TGTGCCAGCAGCTTAGCCAGGGAAAAGACCCAGTACTTC
CASSLAREKTQYF
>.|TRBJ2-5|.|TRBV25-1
TGTGCCAGCACGCATTGGGAACAGTCCCAAGAGACCCAGTACTTC
CASTHWEQSQETQYF
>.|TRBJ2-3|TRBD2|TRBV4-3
TGCGCCAGCAGCCTAGGACTAGCGGATGACACAGATACGCAGTATTTT
CASSLGLADDTDTQYF
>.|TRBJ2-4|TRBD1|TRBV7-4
TGTGCCAGCAGCCAGGGGGCCCAAAACATTCAGTACTTC
CASSQGAQNIQYF
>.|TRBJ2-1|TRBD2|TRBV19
TGTGCCAGTCGAATTCTAGCGGGAGCGGTCAATGAGCAGTTCTTC
CASRILAGAVNEQFF
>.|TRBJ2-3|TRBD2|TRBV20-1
TGCAGTGCTGCCGGGAGGCAGGGACCAGATACGCGGTATTTT
CSAAGRQGPDTRYF
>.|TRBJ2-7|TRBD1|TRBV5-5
TGTGCCAGCAGCTTTGAGGACAGGGAGGTCTACGAGCAGTACTTC
CASSFEDREVYEQYF
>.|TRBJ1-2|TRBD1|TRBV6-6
TGTGCCAGCAGTCGGGACAGGGGGCAAGGCTACACCTTC
CASSRDRGQGYTF
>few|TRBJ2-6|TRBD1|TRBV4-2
TGTGCCAGCAGCCAAGCGGACAGGCTCTCTGGGGCCAACGTCCTGACTTTC
CASSQADRLSGANVLTF
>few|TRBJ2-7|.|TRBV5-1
TGCGCCACCTCTCTTCAGTATACCTACGAGCAGTACTTC
CATSLQYTYEQYF
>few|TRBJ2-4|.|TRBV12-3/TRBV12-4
TGTGCCAGCCGAGAAATAGCCAAAAACATTCAGTACTTC
CASREIAKNIQYF
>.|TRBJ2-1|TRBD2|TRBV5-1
TGCGCCAGCAGCGAACTAGCGGGGGTTTTAAGCTCCTACAATGAGCAGTTCTTC
CASSELAGVLSSYNEQFF
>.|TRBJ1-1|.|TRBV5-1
TGCGCCAGCAGCCGGGGGGGACGAAACACTGAAGCTTTCTTT
CASSRGGRNTEAFF
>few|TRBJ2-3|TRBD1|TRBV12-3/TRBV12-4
TGTGCCAGCAGGACAGGGCAATCAGATACGCAGTATTTT
CASRTGQSDTQYF
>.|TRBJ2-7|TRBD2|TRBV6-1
TGTGCCGGCAGCCCCCCGGATCACGGACTAGCGGGAGTTCGCTACGAGCAGTACTTC
CAGSPPDHGLAGVRYEQYF
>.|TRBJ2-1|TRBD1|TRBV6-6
TGTGCCAGCAGTTACGCGGACAGGGTACTTTTCAATGAGCAGTTCTTC
CASSYADRVLFNEQFF
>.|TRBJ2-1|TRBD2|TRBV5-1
TGCGCCAGCAGTCCGGGCGGCGGGGGGCCTAGTGAGCAGTTCTTC
CASSPGGGGPSEQFF
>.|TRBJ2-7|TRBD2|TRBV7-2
TGTGCCAGCAGCTTCGGACTAGCGGGAGGGTCCTACGAGCAGTACTTC
CASSFGLAGGSYEQYF
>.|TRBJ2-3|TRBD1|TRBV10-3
TGTGCCATCAGTGAGGAGACAGGGGGAGATACGCAGTATTTT
CAISEETGGDTQYF
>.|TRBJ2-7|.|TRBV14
TGTGCCAGCAGCCACCTGGGGTGGGACCTTCAGTACTTC
CASSHLGWDLQYF